A single sample is the source of the 9 T cell receptor beta chains below, sequenced in a study of radiotherapy plus CTLA-4 blockade in lung cancer. The method was immunoSEQ multiplex PCR; TCRdb's version includes in-frame clones alone and lacks a portion of them. The sample holds more than 95,000 clones, nearly 80% seen once. The sequences come from peripheral blood, collected from a patient treated with radiotherapy plus ipilimumab. These receptors were obtained from a human donor with non-small cell lung cancer who had a partial response to radiotherapy plus ipilimumab.

Details on this clone: The same CDR3 can be traced to other DNA sequences in this sample. The genes are TRBV6-6 and TRBJ2-7; no definite D call. This CDR3 is 15 amino acids long. Germline-derived CDR1 and CDR2 are MNHNY and SVGAGI (reference sequence). V was trimmed by 0 bases and J by 0 bases, leaving 9 bases between them. DNA of the CDR3: TGTGCCAGCAGTTACTCGATTGCTACCTCCTACGAGCAGTACTTC. Encoded protein: CASSYSIATSYEQYF.

This clone was observed a few times. J is TRBJ1-2 and V is TRBV5-6, with TRBD1 identical over 7 bases. The CDR3 sequence is 13 residues long. With V trimmed by 5 bases and J by 8 bases, 9 bases remained unmatched. Germline CDR1 reads SGHDT; CDR2 reads YYEEEE. The CDR3 DNA follows: TGTGCCAGCAGTCAAATACAGGGGAGGGGCTACACCTTC. Its translation is CASSQIQGRGYTF.

The chain employs TRBV7-8 and TRBJ2-1; unclear D gene. V was trimmed by 1 base and J by 0 bases, leaving 7 bases between them. The CDR3 consists of 15 residues. The germline gives CDR1 SGHVS, CDR2 FQNEAQ. For the CDR3, the DNA is TGTGCCAGCAGCTTAGAGGCTAGCTCCTACAATGAGCAGTTCTTC. This translates into CASSLEASSYNEQFF.

The V call is TRBV10-2, the J call TRBJ2-7, with D perhaps TRBD2 (5 bases). V was trimmed by 6 bases and J by 7 bases, leaving 19 bases between them. CDR3 size: 14 residues. Germline-derived CDR1 and CDR2 are WSHSY and SAAADI. The CDR3 DNA follows: TGCGCCAGCAGCCCAGCGGTCAGAACCCCTGAGCAGTACTTC. This translates into CASSPAVRTPEQYF.

By frequency in the sample, this clone is medium-sized. The J gene is TRBJ2-3, the V gene TRBV7-6, with unresolved D. In germline, CDR1 is SGHVS, CDR2 FNYEAQ. V dropped 0 bases and J dropped 3 bases, with 4 bases sitting between them. The CDR3 length is 13 residues. In nucleotides, the CDR3 is TGTGCCAGCAGCTTAGCTTTAACAGATACGCAGTATTTT. As protein: CASSLALTDTQYF.

The rearrangement joins TRBV2 to TRBJ2-5, with TRBD1 matching over 7 bases. The J call may be incorrect, as the DNA end agrees better with TRBJ2-7. There are 14 residues in the CDR3. The V gene's germline CDR1 is SNHLY and CDR2 FYNNEI. The CDR3 reads CASRADRITYEQYF. The CDR3 DNA sequence: TGTGCCAGCAGAGCGGACAGGATCACTTACGAGCAGTACTTC.

The rearrangement joins TRBV30 to TRBJ2-3, with 10 bases identical to TRBD1. V lost 2 bases, J lost 6 bases, and 5 bases stayed unmatched. CDR1 GTSNPN and CDR2 SVGIG come from the germline V gene (reference sequence). The CDR3 extends over 14 amino acids. The CDR3 here is CAWSFGQGEDTQYF. The CDR3, as DNA: TGTGCCTGGAGTTTTGGACAGGGGGAGGATACGCAGTATTTT.

This sequence joins TRBV18 and TRBJ2-1; TRBD2 aligns across 8 bases. The CDR3 length is 20 residues. Per the germline V gene, CDR1 is KGHSH and CDR2 is LQKENI. The V segment lost 4 bases and the J segment 4 bases; nucleotides outside the gene matches: 21. DNA of the CDR3: TGTGCCAGCTCACAACCGGGAGGGGCGAGGGATTCGGAGGGGTACAATGAGCAGTTCTTC. It yields the protein CASSQPGGARDSEGYNEQFF.

V usage is TRBV5-6 and J usage is TRBJ1-6; no clear D. Germline-derived CDR1 and CDR2 are SGHDT and YYEEEE. The ends were cut back, 1 base at V and 6 bases at J, with 5 bases in the middle. The CDR3 spans 13 residues. CDR3 residues: CASSLYGNSPLHF. As DNA, the CDR3 is TGTGCCAGCAGCTTGTACGGTAATTCACCCCTCCACTTT.